This record concerns one TCR beta chain sequence. Its antigen is unidentified. At one end the junction does not follow the germline gene, possibly because of a read error. RNA, once extracted, was reverse transcribed into cDNA for use as the sequencing template. Profiling relied on immunoSEQ multiplex PCR, and the TCRdb table lists in-frame clones only, not all of them. This sample has some 190,000 clones, with 40% to 55% found just once. The sample is drawn from a study of CD8+ T cells in alopecia areata. Background on the study: The study gave tofacitinib for 6 to 18 months, then 6 months off drug.

The treatment: oral pan-JAK inhibitor, 5-10 mg twice daily. It was from PBMCs that CD4+ and CD8+ T cells were sorted. The CDR3 spans 14 residues. Germline CDR1 MNHEY, CDR2 SMNVEV (reference sequence). Study findings and constraints: Among the top 100, expanded CD8+ clones, as well as scalp clonality, were significantly decreased by tofacitinib.

The chain recombines TRBV27 with TRBJ2-7; D is ambiguous. The source of this sequence is a human donor with alopecia areata. This specimen consisted of CD8+ T cells sorted from blood, obtained at approximately week 52, from a patient treated with tofacitinib. The CDR3 loop is CAGSPRHGLYEQYF. The CDR3 DNA is TGTGCCGGCAGTCCCCGTCATGGGCTCTACGAGCAGTACTTC.